The text below deals with one TCR beta chain. The target antigen is unknown. This sample stems from a study of cytomegalovirus exposure and HLA in healthy donors. Across the whole study: Unique TCRs numbering roughly 85 million, obtained from HLA-typed donors, made up an early data release. Study-level findings and limits: A later look showed TCR association rates differing by HLA locus, highest for DRB1 and lowest for HLA-C.

The PCR used 60 Vbeta and 13 Jbeta primers. The data were produced by immunoSEQ multiplex PCR, yet TCRdb's version contains in-frame clones alone and is incomplete. The table lists some 99,000 clones, around 77% of them singletons. Germline-derived CDR1 and CDR2 are MGHRA and YSYEKL. CDR3 size: 15 residues. The junction had 3 bases not matched to a gene; V was cut back by 2 bases and J by 3 bases. This sequence was found in a female donor in good health and CMV-seronegative. The chain uses TRBV4-1 and TRBJ2-7; 11 bases match TRBD2. Material: PBMCs. The chain's CDR3 is CASSQSTSGDYEQYF. In nucleotides, the CDR3 is TGCGCCAGCAGCCAATCGACTAGCGGGGACTACGAGCAGTACTTC.